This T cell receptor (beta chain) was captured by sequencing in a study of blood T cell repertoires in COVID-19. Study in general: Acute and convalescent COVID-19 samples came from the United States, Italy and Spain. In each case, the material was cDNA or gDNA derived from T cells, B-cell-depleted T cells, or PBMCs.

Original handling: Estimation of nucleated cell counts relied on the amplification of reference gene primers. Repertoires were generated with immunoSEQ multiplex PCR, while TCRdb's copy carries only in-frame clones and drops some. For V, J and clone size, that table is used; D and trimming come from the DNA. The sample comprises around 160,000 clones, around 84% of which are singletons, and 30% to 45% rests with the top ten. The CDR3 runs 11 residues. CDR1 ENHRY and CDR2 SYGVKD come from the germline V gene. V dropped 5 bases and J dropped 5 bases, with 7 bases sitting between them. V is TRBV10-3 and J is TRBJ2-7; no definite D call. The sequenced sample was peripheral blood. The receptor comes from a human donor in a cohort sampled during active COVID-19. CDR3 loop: CAISSENEQYF. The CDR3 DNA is TGTGCCATCAGTTCAGAAAACGAGCAGTACTTC.